This T cell receptor beta chain stems from a study of radiotherapy plus CTLA-4 blockade in lung cancer. Looking at the study overall: 15% to 20% of patients responded objectively, and about 30% achieved disease control.

Receiving focal radiation plus CTLA-4 blockade with ipilimumab were patients who had chemo-refractory metastatic non-small-cell lung cancer. Study-wide results and caveats: Following radiotherapy plus ipilimumab, tumor-derived TCR clones expanded in the blood.

Points on this clone: The antigen is not known.

The CDR3 contains 18 residues. Per the germline V gene, CDR1 is SGHDT and CDR2 is YYEEEE. With 1 base clipped from V and 2 bases from J, the junction kept 6 bases outside the gene matches. Clones were sequenced by immunoSEQ multiplex PCR, and TCRdb holds only the in-frame ones, with some missing. The sample yields around 53,000 clones, about 86% seen once. The origin of this receptor is a human donor with non-small cell lung cancer that progressed on radiotherapy plus ipilimumab. Some clones in this sample may be carry-over from other donors' samples. This sample comprised peripheral blood, obtained from a patient treated with radiotherapy plus ipilimumab. The V call is TRBV5-6, the J call TRBJ2-7; 16 nucleotides match TRBD2. This chain's CDR3 is CASSLPGLAGGRPYEQYF. The CDR3 DNA reads TGTGCCAGCAGCTTGCCGGGACTAGCGGGAGGGCGGCCCTACGAGCAGTACTTC.